This T cell receptor beta chain was sequenced during a study of cytotoxic CD8 clonotypes in ibrutinib-treated CLL. In the study overall: Partial responses totalled approximately 24 and complete responses 2; after median about 67 months, around 14 remained remitted and approximately twelve progressed.

This CDR3 contains 15 residues. The junction had 14 bases not matched to a gene; V was cut back by 5 bases and J by 8 bases. CDR1 is LNHDA and CDR2 is SQIVND in the germline V gene (reference sequence). Assay used: immunoSEQ multiplex PCR; TCRdb lists only in-frame clones, some missing. The sample lists nearly 100,000 clones; approximately 82% were seen once. V gene TRBV19 combines with J gene TRBJ1-2, with 7 bases that match TRBD1. The sample consisted of PBMCs, taken after 12 months of ibrutinib treatment. The TCR originated in a human donor with chronic lymphocytic leukemia. CDR3 DNA: TGTGCCAGTAGTCCTCCCTCAGGGGGGGCGCGAGGCTACACCTTC. This codes for CASSPPSGGARGYTF.